This TCR beta chain was captured in a study of cytomegalovirus exposure and HLA in healthy donors. PCR primers comprised 60 Vbeta and 13 Jbeta primers. The method was immunoSEQ multiplex PCR; TCRdb's version includes in-frame clones alone and lacks a portion of them. The table records 90,000 to 130,000 clones, about 73% of them present only once. The clonotype originates from a woman younger than 45 in good health and CMV-seronegative. Sequenced input: PBMCs.

CDR3 amino acids: CASSPYAARGRTEAFF. The CDR3 DNA reads as TGCGCCAGCAGCCCCTATGCTGCCAGAGGCCGGACTGAAGCTTTCTTT. J is TRBJ1-1 and V is TRBV4-3; no clear D gene. The CDR3 is 16 amino acids. Trimming took 4 bases from V and 5 from J, leaving 20 bases between them. From germline, CDR1 is LGHNA and CDR2 YSLEER.